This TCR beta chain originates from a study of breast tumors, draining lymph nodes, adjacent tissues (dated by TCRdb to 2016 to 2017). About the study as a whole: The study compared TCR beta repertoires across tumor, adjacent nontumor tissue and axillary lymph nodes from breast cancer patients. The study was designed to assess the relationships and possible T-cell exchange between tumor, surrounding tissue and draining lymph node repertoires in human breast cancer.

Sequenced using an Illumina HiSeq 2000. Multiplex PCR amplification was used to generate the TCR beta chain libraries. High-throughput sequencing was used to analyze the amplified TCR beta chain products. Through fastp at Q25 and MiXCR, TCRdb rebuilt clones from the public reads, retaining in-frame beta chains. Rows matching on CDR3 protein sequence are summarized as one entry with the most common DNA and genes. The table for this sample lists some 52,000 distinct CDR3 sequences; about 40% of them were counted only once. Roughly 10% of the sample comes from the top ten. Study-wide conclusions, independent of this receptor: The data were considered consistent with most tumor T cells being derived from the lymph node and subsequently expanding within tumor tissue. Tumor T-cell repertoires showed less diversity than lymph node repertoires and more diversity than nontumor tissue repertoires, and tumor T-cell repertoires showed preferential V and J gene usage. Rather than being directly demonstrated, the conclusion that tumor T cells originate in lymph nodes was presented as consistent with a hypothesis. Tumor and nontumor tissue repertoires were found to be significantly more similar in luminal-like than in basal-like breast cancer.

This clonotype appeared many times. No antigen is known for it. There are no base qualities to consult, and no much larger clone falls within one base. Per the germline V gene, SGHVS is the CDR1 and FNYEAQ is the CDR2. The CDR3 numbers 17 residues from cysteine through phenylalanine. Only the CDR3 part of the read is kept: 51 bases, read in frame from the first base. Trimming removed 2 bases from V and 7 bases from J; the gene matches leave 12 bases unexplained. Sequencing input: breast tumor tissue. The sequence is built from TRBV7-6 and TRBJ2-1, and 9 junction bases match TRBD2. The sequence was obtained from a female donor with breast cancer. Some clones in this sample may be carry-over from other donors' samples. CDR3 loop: CASSLHGLASRGNEQFF. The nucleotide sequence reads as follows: TGTGCCAGCAGCTTACATGGACTAGCGTCCAGGGGTAATGAGCAGTTCTTC.